A single TCR beta chain is shown here with its context. Its antigen is still unknown. Germline V CDR1 and CDR2: LNHNV, YYDKDF (reference sequence). V dropped 3 bases and J dropped 3; count of bases not matched to a gene: 9. There are 16 residues in the CDR3. This sample was included in a study of cytomegalovirus exposure and HLA in healthy donors. Study-wide context: A subsequent analysis reported that the 95 to 150 validation repertoires were produced on the same platform that had also been used for the 500 to 700 first-cohort repertoires. General observations from the study: Researchers catalogued over 150 TCR beta chains as cytomegalovirus-associated. According to reports, the classifier identified cytomegalovirus status with high specificity and sensitivity.

It was the roughly 120-subject validation cohort, separate from the roughly 700-subject first cohort, to which the donors belonged. Only in-frame clones appear in the TCRdb table, and some are missing; sequencing was by immunoSEQ multiplex PCR. The data contain some 150,000 clones, more than 85% of them seen just once; the ten biggest clones take up 0.6% to 0.85%. Material for sequencing was PBMCs. The chain carries TRBV15 and TRBJ1-1; 8 bases fit TRBD1. This clonotype originated in a man between 18 and 35 years old in good health and CMV-seronegative. The CDR3 DNA follows: TGTGCCACCAGCAGGATGACAGGGGCGATGGACACTGAAGCTTTCTTT. Translating gives CATSRMTGAMDTEAFF. Complete variable domain (other parts from reference TRBV15 and TRBJ1-1): DAMVIQNPRYQVTQFGKPVTLSCSQTLNHNVMYWYQQKSSQAPKLLFHYYDKDFNNEADTPDNFQSRRPNTSFCFLDIRSPGLGDTAMYLCATSRMTGAMDTEAFFGQGTRLTVV.